This TCR beta chain was documented in a study of OX40 agonist ivuxolimab in advanced cancers. CDR1 and CDR2 (germline): SNHLY, FYNNEI. The CDR3 is made up of 12 amino acids. Sequenced by immunoSEQ multiplex PCR; TCRdb stores in-frame clones only, minus some. Of about 76,000 clones listed, around four fifths are singletons. In regard to this clone: The junction does not match germline at one end; this may be a read error.

Sequences were derived from CD4+ or CD8+ T cells sorted from blood, sampled in a trial of the OX40 agonist ivuxolimab. The TCR originated in an adult with an advanced solid tumor such as melanoma, head and neck, liver or kidney cancer. V usage is TRBV2 and J usage is TRBJ1-1; weak D call: TRBD1 (5 bases). For the CDR3, the DNA is TGTGCCAGCAGTGCCCAAACCTTAAGACAGTCTTTT. This sequence encodes CASSAQTLRQSF.